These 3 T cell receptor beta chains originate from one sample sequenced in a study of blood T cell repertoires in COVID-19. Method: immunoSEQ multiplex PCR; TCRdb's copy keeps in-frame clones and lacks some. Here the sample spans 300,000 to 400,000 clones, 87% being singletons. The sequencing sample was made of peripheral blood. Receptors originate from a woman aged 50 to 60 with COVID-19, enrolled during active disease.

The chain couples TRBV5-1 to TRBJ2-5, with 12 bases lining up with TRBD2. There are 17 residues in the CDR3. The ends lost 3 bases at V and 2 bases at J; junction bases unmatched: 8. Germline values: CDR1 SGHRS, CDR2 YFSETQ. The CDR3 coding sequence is TGCGCCAGCAGCTCCGGACTAGCGGGAAGATGGCAAGAGACCCAGTACTTC. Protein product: CASSSGLAGRWQETQYF.

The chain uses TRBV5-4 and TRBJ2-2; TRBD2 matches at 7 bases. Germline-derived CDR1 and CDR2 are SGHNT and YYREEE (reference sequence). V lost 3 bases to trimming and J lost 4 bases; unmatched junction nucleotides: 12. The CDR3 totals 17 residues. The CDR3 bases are TGTGCCAGCAGCTCGGGACTAAGCGTTCAGGGCACCGGGGAGCTGTTTTTT. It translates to CASSSGLSVQGTGELFF.

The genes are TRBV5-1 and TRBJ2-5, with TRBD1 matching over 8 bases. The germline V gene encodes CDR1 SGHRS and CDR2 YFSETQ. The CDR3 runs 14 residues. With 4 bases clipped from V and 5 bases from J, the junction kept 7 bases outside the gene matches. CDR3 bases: TGCGCCAGCAGCATGACAGGGGCGGGTGAGACCCAGTACTTC. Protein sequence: CASSMTGAGETQYF.